A single sample gave rise to the 30 T cell receptor beta chains below, sequenced in a study of T cell responses to AZD1222 COVID-19 vaccine (dated by TCRdb to about 2021). The receptor library was made with the immunoSEQ multiplex PCR assay. Entries here come from immuneACCESS through TCRdb and include only in-frame sequences with V and J called. Some clones fail to appear in such tables; in the studies checked, an unresolved V gene covers under half of the shortfall, and the cause of the remainder is unknown. The sample profile shows roughly 92,000 clones; around 91% of them were found once. About 8.4% of the sample rests with the top ten. Explained via the paper, the time point label denotes: baseline before first vaccination. Sequencing was performed on peripheral blood, taken on day 0 of AZD1222 vaccination. Receptor source: an adult in good health.

The gene calls are TRBV27 and TRBJ1-6; 11 nucleotides line up with TRBD1. V shed 8 bases, J shed 6 bases, and the junction held 6 bases outside the gene matches. This CDR3 has 15 residues. Germline CDR1 MNHEY, CDR2 SMNVEV (reference sequence). The CDR3 bases are TGTGCCAGCCAACGGACAGGGGGCATTAATTCACCCCTCCACTTT. It translates to CASQRTGGINSPLHF.

Of note for this clone: One end of the junction is discordant with germline, which a read error may explain. V is TRBV23-1 and J is TRBJ2-2, with a possible D match to TRBD2 (5 bases). TRBV23-1 is identified as an open reading frame with a role that is uncertain. This CDR3 has 13 residues. The CDR3 sequence: CASSQKVDRGAVF. The CDR3 DNA follows: TGCGCCAGCAGTCAGAAGGTTGACCGGGGAGCTGTTTTT.

V and J are TRBV14 and TRBJ2-5, with D maybe TRBD2 (6 bases). CDR3 size: 13 residues. The germline gives CDR1 SGHDN, CDR2 FVKESK. V lost 4 bases, J lost 3 bases, and 9 bases lay in between. The CDR3 here is CASSRREKETQYF. CDR3 nucleotide sequence: TGTGCCAGCAGCCGGAGGGAGAAAGAGACCCAGTACTTC.

The gene calls are TRBV19 and TRBJ2-7, with D possibly being TRBD1 (6 bases). Deletions cut 1 base from V and 2 bases from J, with 15 bases between. The CDR3 extends over 16 amino acids. Germline V gene data show CDR1 as LNHDA and CDR2 as SQIVND (reference sequence). For the CDR3, the DNA is TGTGCCAGTAGTATAGCCCACACAGGGATTACCTACGAGCAGTACTTC. It yields the protein CASSIAHTGITYEQYF.

The chain's CDR3 is CASSQDRGLTGELFF. The DNA of the CDR3 is TGTGCCAGCAGCCAGGACAGGGGGCTGACCGGGGAGCTGTTTTTT. This sequence joins TRBV14 and TRBJ2-2, with TRBD1 identical over 11 bases. Germline V lookup: CDR1 SGHDN, CDR2 FVKESK. The CDR3 runs 15 residues. V dropped 3 bases and J dropped 5; count of bases not matched to a gene: 2.

A single count supports this clone. The chain links TRBV29-1 to TRBJ1-1; D might be TRBD1 (5 bases). V was clipped by 7 bases and J by 4 bases, with 16 bases between them. The germline V gene has CDR1 SQVTM and CDR2 ANQGSEA. The CDR3 extends over 13 amino acids. Written as DNA, the CDR3 is TGCAGCGCGTGGGGCCAAAGGGGCACTGAAGCTTTCTTT. Amino acid sequence: CSAWGQRGTEAFF.

This clone has only one observation. The gene calls are TRBV14 and TRBJ2-7; TRBD2 agrees at 10 bases. Germline assignment: CDR1 SGHDN and CDR2 FVKESK. V lost 0 bases and J lost 0; bases outside the gene matches: 8. This CDR3 region has 18 residues. CDR3 sequence (DNA): TGTGCCAGCAGCCAAGATCCCCCGGCTAGCGGGAGCTCCTACGAGCAGTACTTC. Translation gives CASSQDPPASGSSYEQYF.

J is TRBJ1-4 and V is TRBV6-5, with a possible D match to TRBD1 (6 bases). The CDR3 extends over 15 amino acids. Germline V gene data show CDR1 as MNHEY and CDR2 as SVGAGI. The V and J ends lost 6 bases and 1 base respectively, with 12 bases between them. CDR3 nucleotides: TGTGCCAGCAGCCCCTCACAGGGAACTAATGAAAAACTGTTTTTT. Translating it yields CASSPSQGTNEKLFF.

V is TRBV5-1 and J is TRBJ1-2; 8 bases match TRBD1. J gave up 8 bases and V 4 bases, and 7 bases lay outside the gene matches. Per germline, CDR1 SGHRS and CDR2 YFSETQ. The CDR3 is 13 residues long. The CDR3 DNA reads as TGCGCCAGCAGCCCTAGGACAGGGAGCGGCTACACCTTC. Translated, it gives CASSPRTGSGYTF.

This chain connects TRBV5-4 to TRBJ2-5, with 8 bases matching TRBD1. CDR3 length equals 14 residues. Germline values: CDR1 SGHNT, CDR2 YYREEE (reference sequence). Unmatched junction bases numbered 9, after V lost 4 bases and J lost 7 bases. The CDR3 protein is CASSGDRGLGTQYF. As DNA, the CDR3 is TGTGCCAGCAGCGGTGACAGGGGATTGGGGACCCAGTACTTC.

The chain combines TRBV7-9 with TRBJ1-1; 9 bases are shared with TRBD1. The V segment lost 0 bases and the J segment 4 bases; nucleotides outside the gene matches: 3. CDR1 is SEHNR, CDR2 FQNEAQ, per germline (reference sequence). The CDR3 totals 15 residues. CDR3 region: CASSLAQQGATEAFF. The DNA for the CDR3 is TGTGCCAGCAGCTTAGCCCAACAGGGGGCCACTGAAGCTTTCTTT.

J is TRBJ2-1 and V is TRBV14; 7 bases are shared with TRBD2. The J segment lost 8 bases and the V segment lost 4 bases, leaving 26 bases of the junction unmatched. CDR1 and CDR2 from the germline V gene are SGHDN and FVKESK. There are 20 residues in the CDR3. The CDR3 region has the DNA TGTGCCAGCAGCCTTGTGTTTTTCCGCGGCGGGGAAAGGGAGGGTGATGAGCAGTTCTTC. It codes for CASSLVFFRGGEREGDEQFF.

This clone was seen just once. This chain links TRBV6-5 with TRBJ1-5, with D perhaps TRBD1 (6 bases). V lost 2 bases, J lost 3 bases, and 14 bases lay in between. The CDR3 is made up of 16 amino acids. The germline CDR1 and CDR2 sequences are MNHEY and SVGAGI. The DNA for the CDR3 is TGTGCCAGCAGTTACATCGGGACAAGTCTCAATCAGCCCCAGCATTTT. Its translation is CASSYIGTSLNQPQHF.

This chain links TRBV18 with TRBJ1-1; D is uncertain. The CDR3 length is 15 residues. CDR1 and CDR2 from the germline V gene are KGHSH and LQKENI. With 1 base removed from V and 0 bases from J, the gap between germline ends came to 9 bases. CDR3 in DNA: TGTGCCAGCTCACCACTTGGGCAGCTGAACACTGAAGCTTTCTTT. Residues: CASSPLGQLNTEAFF.

The rearrangement uses TRBV27 and TRBJ1-5; D possibly corresponds to TRBD1 (5 bases). Germline CDR1 and CDR2: MNHEY and SMNVEV (reference sequence). The CDR3 runs to 13 residues. Trimming cost V 5 bases and J 5 bases, with 10 bases left between them. The CDR3 loop reads CASSTQGHQPQHF. The CDR3 DNA reads as TGTGCCAGCAGTACCCAGGGTCATCAGCCCCAGCATTTT.

This clone appeared a single time. The chain couples TRBV5-6 to TRBJ2-6, with D perhaps TRBD1 (6 bases). Per the germline V gene, CDR1 is SGHDT and CDR2 is YYEEEE. The CDR3 runs to 18 residues. Trimming took off 4 bases at V and 3 bases at J, with 20 bases between the two ends. The CDR3 spells CASSPVGALGGGANVLTF. The CDR3 DNA reads TGTGCCAGCAGCCCGGTTGGGGCCCTAGGGGGTGGGGCCAACGTCCTGACTTTC.

V usage is TRBV18 and J usage is TRBJ1-1, with unresolved D. V gave up 2 bases and J gave up 1 base, with 8 bases separating them. The CDR3 runs 14 residues. Germline-derived CDR1 and CDR2 are KGHSH and LQKENI. The DNA for the CDR3 is TGTGCCAGCTCACCAAATACAGCGAACACTGAAGCTTTCTTT. Its translation is CASSPNTANTEAFF. The whole variable domain, remainder taken from reference TRBV18 and TRBJ1-1, is NAGVMQNPRHLVRRRGQEARLRCSPMKGHSHVYWYRQLPEEGLKFMVYLQKENIIDESGMPKERFSAEFPKEGPSILRIQQVVRGDSAAYFCASSPNTANTEAFFGQGTRLTVV.

The CDR3 bases are TGTGCCAGCAGCCAAGAACTGGGCTATGGCTACACCTTC. Translation: CASSQELGYGYTF. V is TRBV14 and J is TRBJ1-2; D is unresolved. Germline loops: CDR1 SGHDN, CDR2 FVKESK. The CDR3 is 13 amino acids. The V end was cut by 0 bases, the J end by 4 bases, with 6 bases between.

The rearrangement uses TRBV19 and TRBJ1-2; D is perhaps TRBD1 (5 bases). In germline, CDR1 is LNHDA, CDR2 SQIVND (reference sequence). This CDR3 comprises 12 residues. With 4 bases removed from V and 5 bases from J, the gap between germline ends came to 8 bases. CDR3 sequence (DNA): TGTGCCAGTAGTACGGGACCTTATGGCTACACCTTC. It specifies CASSTGPYGYTF.

The rearrangement uses TRBV3-1 (or the pseudogene TRBV3-2) and TRBJ1-5, with D maybe TRBD1 (6 bases). Germline V gives CDR1 LGHDT, CDR2 YNNKEL (reference sequence). V lost 0 bases and J lost 4, with 22 bases in between. This CDR3 contains 19 residues. The CDR3 region is CASSQDPGTRGSYNQPQHF. The CDR3 DNA sequence: TGTGCCAGCAGCCAAGACCCGGGCACCAGGGGCAGCTATAATCAGCCCCAGCATTTT.

CDR3 sequence reads: CASSPQLNTGELFF. The DNA for the CDR3 is TGTGCCAGCAGCCCACAGCTAAACACCGGGGAGCTGTTTTTT. This chain links TRBV7-8 with TRBJ2-2; D ambiguous. The V gene lost 5 bases and the J gene lost 2 bases, with 9 bases spanning the gap. The length of the CDR3 is 14 residues. Germline lookup yields CDR1 SGHVS and CDR2 FQNEAQ.

This chain connects TRBV5-1 to TRBJ2-1, with 7 bases fitting TRBD2. The CDR3 sequence is 14 residues long. Germline trimming cut 2 bases from V and 6 bases from J; bases unmatched to any gene: 5. CDR1 is SGHRS, CDR2 YFSETQ, per germline. The CDR3 DNA sequence: TGCGCCAGCAGCTTTACTAGCGTAATCAATGAGCAGTTCTTC. It encodes CASSFTSVINEQFF.

The rearrangement links TRBV9 to TRBJ2-2, with a possible D match to TRBD2 (5 bases). The V end lost 0 bases, the J end lost 4 bases, and 13 bases lay between the germline ends. CDR3 length: 16 amino acids. Germline CDR1 reads SGDLS; CDR2 reads YYNGEE. The chain's CDR3 is CASSVEVGSGTGELFF. Here the CDR3 DNA reads TGTGCCAGCAGCGTAGAGGTGGGCAGCGGCACCGGGGAGCTGTTTTTT.

The chain carries TRBV19 and TRBJ1-1; D is ambiguous. The ends were cut back, 4 bases at V and 1 base at J, with 16 bases in the middle. This CDR3 region has 16 residues. Germline assignment: CDR1 LNHDA and CDR2 SQIVND (reference sequence). The CDR3 nucleotides are TGTGCCAGTAGTAAGGTCCTACGGGCGAAGAACACTGAAGCTTTCTTT. This gives the protein CASSKVLRAKNTEAFF.

The chain is built from TRBV21-1 and TRBJ2-7; TRBD1, as called in the table, went unchecked against the DNA. TRBV21-1 is a documented pseudogene. This CDR3 has 13 residues. CDR3 region: CASSKGGPYEQYF. CDR3 bases: TGTGCCAGCAGCAAAGGTGGGCCCTACGAGCAGTACTTC.

The chain uses TRBV6-2 or TRBV6-3 and TRBJ2-5; D may match TRBD1 or TRBD2 (6 bases each). The CDR3 covers 15 residues. The V gene's germline CDR1 is MNHEY and CDR2 SVGEGT. Between the trimmed V and J ends, which lost 3 bases and 5 bases, there was a span of 16 bases. Here the CDR3 reads CASSYISGALETQYF. The CDR3 region has the DNA TGTGCCAGCAGTTATATTTCGGGGGCGCTGGAGACCCAGTACTTC.

The V gene is TRBV4-3, the J gene TRBJ1-4, with 8 bases identical to TRBD1. The germline gives CDR1 LGHNA, CDR2 YSLEER. J was trimmed by 0 bases and V by 0 bases; bases with no gene match: 9. The CDR3 has 19 amino acids. CDR3 nucleotides: TGCGCCAGCAGCCAAGACGACAGGGGAACCGACGCAACTAATGAAAAACTGTTTTTT. It specifies CASSQDDRGTDATNEKLFF.

This rearrangement joins TRBV29-1 to TRBJ1-2; the D is unclear. Trimming stripped 2 bases from V and 5 bases from J, with 9 bases between. CDR1 and CDR2 (germline): SQVTM, ANQGSEA. The CDR3 covers 12 residues. CDR3 residues: CSVERLGYGYTF. DNA of the CDR3: TGCAGCGTTGAACGATTAGGGTATGGCTACACCTTC.

The chain combines TRBV10-3 with TRBJ2-3; 8 bases are a match to TRBD2. V was clipped by 10 bases and J by 2 bases; unmatched bases: 17. Germline V gene data show CDR1 as ENHRY and CDR2 as SYGVKD. The CDR3 is 17 residues long. The CDR3 bases are TGTGCCACCCAACCCCACGGCGGGGGGATGGTCACAGATACGCAGTATTTT. Translating it yields CATQPHGGGMVTDTQYF.

The chain couples TRBV3-1 (or the pseudogene TRBV3-2) to TRBJ2-2, with D uncertain. Germline V gene sequence: CDR1 LGHDT, CDR2 YNNKEL (reference sequence). The CDR3 runs to 14 residues. V lost 1 base, J lost 5 bases, and 8 bases lay in between. CDR3 sequence (DNA): TGTGCCAGCAGCCAAGGGGTTTCAACCGGGGAGCTGTTTTTT. It translates to CASSQGVSTGELFF.